The rows below give T cell receptor beta chains drawn from one sample of a study of T cells in Graves' hyperthyroidism and ophthalmopathy. MiXCR, run by TCRdb on the multiplex PCR reads, gives a single entry per CDR3 protein. In the table there are 450,000 to 550,000 distinct CDR3 sequences, approximately 25% of which are singletons. Sequencing was performed on blood. Source of these receptors: a woman aged 25-40 years with Graves' ophthalmopathy. The CDR3 runs from the conserved cysteine through the conserved F or W. The D gene is left open where the match is weak. Only part of the rows carry a size: once, few, many, or a class if the clone is expanded.

TRBV2,TRBJ1-3,-,many,TGTGCCAGCAGTGGAGTGCTCTCTGGAAACACCATATATTTT,CASSGVLSGNTIYF
TRBV15,TRBJ1-1,TRBD1,many,TGTGCCACCAGCAGAGGCTCCGGGACAGGGACGTCTTTCTTT,CATSRGSGTGTSFF
TRBV12-3/TRBV12-4,TRBJ2-6,TRBD1,few,TGTGCCAGCAGGGGACAGGGAGGCTCTGGGGCCAACGTCCTGACTTTC,CASRGQGGSGANVLTF
TRBV6-5,TRBJ1-2,TRBD1,-,TGTGCCAGCAGTTACGGGACAGGCCTTAGCTATGGCTACACCTTC,CASSYGTGLSYGYTF
TRBV19,TRBJ1-1,-,many,TGTGCCAGTAGTATGTTCTCGAAAGGGCTAGAGATGAACACTGAAGCTTTCTTT,CASSMFSKGLEMNTEAFF
TRBV20-1,TRBJ2-5,TRBD1,many,TGCAGTGCCACCGGACAGGACCAAGAGACCCAGTACTTC,CSATGQDQETQYF
TRBV9,TRBJ2-7,-,-,TGTGCCAGCAGCGTGGGGTACAGGAAAACCTACGAGCAGTACTTC,CASSVGYRKTYEQYF
TRBV12-3/TRBV12-4,TRBJ2-4,TRBD1,many,TGTGCCAGCAGTCCCTCGACAGGGGTTCAGTACTTC,CASSPSTGVQYF
TRBV20-1,TRBJ2-2,TRBD1,many,TGCAGTGCTAGGAACAGGGGTATCACCGGGGAGCTGTTTTTT,CSARNRGITGELFF
TRBV27,TRBJ2-4,TRBD2,many,TGTGCCAGCAGTCCGGGGGGAGGATGGGGGGCCAAAAACATTCAGTACTTC,CASSPGGGWGAKNIQYF
TRBV7-8,TRBJ1-5,-,many,TGTGCCAGCAGCCGAGAGGATCAGCCCCAGCATTTT,CASSREDQPQHF
TRBV28,TRBJ2-6,TRBD2,-,TGTGCCAGCAGTTATCCAGCGGGAGGGCGTGGGGCCAACGTCCTGACTTTC,CASSYPAGGRGANVLTF
TRBV20-1,TRBJ1-2,-,many,TGCAGTGCTAGAGATCCCGACAGTTTCTATGGCTACACCTTC,CSARDPDSFYGYTF
TRBV11-2,TRBJ2-7,TRBD2,many,TGTGCCAGCAGAGGGGAGGGTGAGGAGCAGTACTTC,CASRGEGEEQYF
TRBV15,TRBJ2-2,TRBD1,many,TGTGCCACCAGAGACAGGGTACACACCGGGGAGCTGTTTTTT,CATRDRVHTGELFF
TRBV5-6,TRBJ2-7,TRBD1,many,TGTGCCAGCAGCCTGTCGGTGACAGGGACCTACGAGCAGTACTTC,CASSLSVTGTYEQYF
TRBV12-3/TRBV12-4,TRBJ2-5,TRBD2,many,TGTGCCAGCAGTTTGGCGGGAGGGACCCAGTACTTC,CASSLAGGTQYF
TRBV9,TRBJ2-2,TRBD1,-,TGTGCCAGCAAAAGGGACAGTGCGAACACCGGGGAGCTGTTTTTT,CASKRDSANTGELFF
TRBV14,TRBJ1-1,-,-,TGTGCCAGCAGGCGGGATCAGATGAACACTGAAGCTTTCTTT,CASRRDQMNTEAFF
TRBV19,TRBJ1-5,TRBD1,many,TGTGCCAGTACCCTGACAGGGCGGACCTGGGCAAGCAATCAGCCCCAGCATTTT,CASTLTGRTWASNQPQHF
TRBV12-3/TRBV12-4,TRBJ2-2,-,many,TGTGCCAGCAGACGACAGGAAGTACGAACCGGGGAGCTGTTTTTT,CASRRQEVRTGELFF
TRBV12-3/TRBV12-4,TRBJ2-7,-,many,TGTGCCAGCAGTTTGGAAAGGGCGGGTGAGCAGTACTTC,CASSLERAGEQYF